This entry lists 31 T cell receptor beta chains sequenced from one sample in a study of blood T cell repertoires in COVID-19. The assay was immunoSEQ multiplex PCR, and TCRdb's table has in-frame clones only and misses some. The sample lists about 230,000 clones, 83% occurring once. Sequencing was done on a sample of peripheral blood. Every receptor here comes from a woman between 65 and 79 years old with active or convalescent COVID-19.

This clone appeared a few times. The V gene is TRBV29-1, the J gene TRBJ1-4; D unresolved. This CDR3 is 13 amino acids long. Germline V gives CDR1 SQVTM, CDR2 ANQGSEA. Trimming pared 1 base from V and 7 bases from J, leaving 10 bases between. Here the CDR3 DNA reads TGCAGCGTTGAAGTTGACTCGACTGAAAAACTGTTTTTT. Translated: CSVEVDSTEKLFF.

This clone was detected only a few times. This chain connects TRBV6-2 or TRBV6-3 to TRBJ2-7; 7 nucleotides agree with TRBD1. CDR1 is MNHEY and CDR2 is SVGEGT in the germline V gene. The CDR3 covers 15 residues. With 5 bases clipped from V and 1 base from J, the junction kept 8 bases outside the gene matches. The chain's CDR3 is CASSQRTGFSYEQYF. In DNA form, the CDR3 reads TGTGCCAGCAGTCAACGGACAGGCTTTTCCTACGAGCAGTACTTC.

This sequence joins TRBV5-1 and TRBJ1-4, with TRBD1 matching over 9 bases. The germline V gene encodes CDR1 SGHRS and CDR2 YFSETQ. V lost 1 base and J lost 7; bases outside the gene matches: 5. The CDR3 is 15 residues long. This CDR3 is CASSLQDRGGEKLFF. In nucleotides, the CDR3 is TGCGCCAGCAGCTTGCAGGACAGGGGAGGTGAAAAACTGTTTTTT.

The rearrangement joins TRBV19 to TRBJ1-5; no reliable D call. V was pared by 3 bases and J by 7 bases, with 19 bases between. Per the germline V gene, CDR1 is LNHDA and CDR2 is SQIVND (reference sequence). This CDR3 spans 16 amino acids. The CDR3 protein is CASSIGSVGSYQPQHF. The CDR3 DNA follows: TGTGCCAGTAGTATTGGGAGTGTCGGCAGTTACCAGCCCCAGCATTTT.

The chain couples TRBV18 to TRBJ1-2, with D perhaps matching TRBD1 (6 bases). CDR3 size: 14 residues. Deletions cut 2 bases from V and 3 bases from J, with 10 bases between. Germline V gene data show CDR1 as KGHSH and CDR2 as LQKENI. CDR3 region: CASSPTGSDYGYTF. The CDR3 bases are TGTGCCAGCTCACCAACAGGGAGTGACTATGGCTACACCTTC.

The J gene is TRBJ2-5, the V gene TRBV15; 7 bases are a match to TRBD2. CDR3 length: 15 amino acids. J gave up 4 bases and V 0 bases, and 5 bases lay outside the gene matches. Germline V CDR1 and CDR2: LNHNV, YYDKDF (reference sequence). CDR3 nucleotide sequence: TGTGCCACCAGCAGAGATGTGGCTAGCGGAGAGACCCAGTACTTC. It yields the protein CATSRDVASGETQYF.

The chain couples TRBV28 to TRBJ1-3; D call uncertain. Germline assignment: CDR1 MDHEN and CDR2 SYDVKM. V lost 3 bases and J lost 0, with 9 bases in between. The length of the CDR3 is 15 residues. The CDR3 DNA is TGTGCCAGCAGTTTCCCTTCCAGCTCTGGAAACACCATATATTTT. It encodes CASSFPSSSGNTIYF.

This sequence joins TRBV7-9 and TRBJ2-3; possible D gene TRBD1, 6 bases. CDR1 SEHNR and CDR2 FQNEAQ come from the germline V gene (reference sequence). V was clipped by 3 bases and J by 6 bases, with 10 bases between them. This CDR3 comprises 13 residues. CDR3 region: CASSLAGADTQYF. The CDR3 DNA reads as TGTGCCAGCAGCTTGGCAGGGGCCGATACGCAGTATTTT.

This clone was detected only once. The rearrangement uses TRBV4-1 and TRBJ2-7; D uncertain. The CDR3 runs 14 residues. Germline CDR1 MGHRA, CDR2 YSYEKL. Trimming shortened V by 3 bases and J by 4 bases, and 13 bases separated the two germline ends. The CDR3 is CASSHDLSKYEQYF. Written as DNA, the CDR3 is TGCGCCAGCAGCCACGACTTGAGTAAGTACGAGCAGTACTTC.

The chain recombines TRBV28 with TRBJ2-5; a weak D match, TRBD2 (5 bases). There are 15 residues in the CDR3. Germline V CDR1 and CDR2: MDHEN, SYDVKM. Between the trimmed V and J ends, which lost 7 bases and 3 bases, there was a span of 18 bases. The CDR3 protein is CASNRGGLNKETQYF. The CDR3, as DNA: TGTGCCAGCAACCGAGGCGGACTGAACAAAGAGACCCAGTACTTC.

The V call is TRBV5-1, the J call TRBJ1-1; tentatively, D is TRBD1 (5 bases). Trimming pared 1 base from V and 4 bases from J, leaving 17 bases between. The germline V gene encodes CDR1 SGHRS and CDR2 YFSETQ. The CDR3 covers 16 residues. DNA for the CDR3: TGCGCCAGCAGCTTGCCCCGTAGGGTGGGGGGCACTGAAGCTTTCTTT. This encodes CASSLPRRVGGTEAFF.

The chain employs TRBV6-6 and TRBJ1-3, with TRBD1 matching 7 bases. Germline V gene data show CDR1 as MNHNY and CDR2 as SVGAGI (reference sequence). The ends lost 5 bases at V and 4 bases at J; junction bases unmatched: 14. The CDR3 is made up of 17 amino acids. Here the CDR3 reads CASSRRDSLFLGNTIYF. The CDR3 DNA follows: TGTGCCAGCAGTCGCCGGGACAGCCTATTTCTGGGAAACACCATATATTTT.

The J gene is TRBJ2-7, the V gene TRBV7-9; 7 positions agree with TRBD1. The CDR3 runs 18 residues. Looked up from germline, CDR1 is SEHNR and CDR2 is FQNEAQ (reference sequence). V gave up 1 base and J gave up 0 bases; unmatched junction bases: 12. The CDR3 DNA is TGTGCCAGCAGCTTAGGATTGGGAACAGGGGTTAGCTCCTACGAGCAGTACTTC. It is translated as CASSLGLGTGVSSYEQYF.

The gene calls are TRBV11-2 and TRBJ2-7; 8 bases are a match to TRBD1. Germline assignment: CDR1 SGHAT and CDR2 FQNNGV. The length of the CDR3 is 15 residues. V gave up 0 bases and J gave up 3 bases; unmatched junction bases: 4. CDR3 sequence: CASSLEGQGYYEQYF. CDR3 nucleotide sequence: TGTGCCAGCAGCTTAGAAGGACAGGGATACTACGAGCAGTACTTC.

V is TRBV2 and J is TRBJ2-3; 7 bases are shared with TRBD2. Germline V CDR1 and CDR2: SNHLY, FYNNEI. V lost 4 bases and J lost 2; bases outside the gene matches: 6. CDR3 length: 15 amino acids. The CDR3 region is CASSVRAGPTDTQYF. CDR3 in DNA: TGTGCCAGCAGTGTTAGAGCGGGGCCCACAGATACGCAGTATTTT.

V gene TRBV6-6 combines with J gene TRBJ1-2; TRBD1 matches 8 bases. The CDR3 runs to 14 residues. Trimming cost V 6 bases and J 2 bases; bases outside gene matches: 5. Germline lookup yields CDR1 MNHNY and CDR2 SVGAGI (reference sequence). The CDR3 spells CASSFGQGNYGYTF. CDR3 DNA sequence: TGTGCCAGCAGCTTCGGACAGGGAAACTATGGCTACACCTTC.

The chain combines TRBV3-1 (or the pseudogene TRBV3-2) with TRBJ1-5; the match to TRBD1 covers 9 bases. This CDR3 is built from 15 residues. J lost 7 bases, V lost 4 bases, and 8 bases had no gene match. Germline V gene data show CDR1 as LGHDT and CDR2 as YNNKEL (reference sequence). CDR3 residues: CASSLGQGGLQPQHF. CDR3 nucleotides: TGTGCCAGCAGCCTGGGACAGGGAGGGTTGCAGCCCCAGCATTTT.

The chain combines TRBV11-2 with TRBJ1-2; D is perhaps TRBD1 (6 bases). Trimming removed 6 bases at V and 8 bases at J, with 22 bases between. Per the germline V gene, CDR1 is SGHAT and CDR2 is FQNNGV. This CDR3 has 15 amino acids. The CDR3 spells CASSLRPQTGEGYTF. The DNA for the CDR3 is TGTGCCAGCAGTTTAAGGCCGCAGACAGGCGAAGGCTACACCTTC. Variable domain in full (rest from reference TRBV11-2 and TRBJ1-2): EAGVAQSPRYKIIEKRQSVAFWCNPISGHATLYWYQQILGQGPKLLIQFQNNGVVDDSQLPKDRFSAERLKGVDSTLKIQPAKLEDSAVYLCASSLRPQTGEGYTFGSGTRLTVV.

The chain combines TRBV28 with TRBJ1-1; D perhaps matches TRBD1 (5 bases). Trimming removed 2 bases from V and 2 bases from J, with 21 bases in between. The CDR3 covers 18 residues. CDR1 MDHEN and CDR2 SYDVKM come from the germline V gene. The CDR3 here is CASSLVGGDLRDNTEAFF. In nucleotides, the CDR3 is TGTGCCAGCAGTTTAGTGGGGGGGGACCTCAGAGATAACACTGAAGCTTTCTTT.

The gene calls are TRBV18 and TRBJ2-1; tentatively, D is TRBD2 (5 bases). Germline CDR1 reads KGHSH; CDR2 reads LQKENI. CDR3 length: 15 amino acids. Trimming shortened V by 6 bases and J by 2 bases, and 14 bases separated the two germline ends. The CDR3 DNA follows: TGTGCCAGCTCTCAGGAGGACCTTGCCTACAATGAGCAGTTCTTC. Amino acid sequence: CASSQEDLAYNEQFF.

The genes are TRBV3-1 (or the pseudogene TRBV3-2) and TRBJ1-1; 9 positions match TRBD1. This CDR3 region has 16 residues. Germline loops: CDR1 LGHDT, CDR2 YNNKEL (reference sequence). V shed 5 bases and J 1 base; nucleotides not matched to a gene: 8. The CDR3 protein is CASSGGQGLPNTEAFF. The CDR3 nucleotides read TGTGCCAGCAGCGGTGGACAGGGGTTACCGAACACTGAAGCTTTCTTT.

This clone was detected once. The CDR3 nucleotides read TGTGCCAGCAGCTCCCAGGCGGGGCTCTCGGATACGCAGTATTTT. This gives the protein CASSSQAGLSDTQYF. The chain employs TRBV7-3 and TRBJ2-3; tentatively, D is TRBD2 (6 bases). The CDR3 loop spans 15 amino acids. CDR1 is SGHTA, CDR2 FQGTGA, per germline. V dropped 4 bases and J dropped 6 bases, with 17 bases sitting between them.

The V call is TRBV29-1, the J call TRBJ2-3, with D maybe TRBD2 (6 bases). The CDR3 has 17 residues. The V gene lost 6 bases and the J gene lost 4 bases, with 26 bases spanning the gap. Germline values: CDR1 SQVTM, CDR2 ANQGSEA. CDR3 sequence: CSVVMALAPMGADTQYF. Written as DNA, the CDR3 is TGCAGCGTAGTGATGGCACTAGCACCAATGGGCGCAGATACGCAGTATTTT.

CDR3 amino acids: CASSPPDRPAQFF. The CDR3 bases are TGTGCCAGCAGCCCCCCGGACAGGCCCGCGCAGTTCTTC. The chain joins TRBV11-2 to TRBJ2-1, with 7 positions matching TRBD1. The CDR3 sequence is 13 residues long. Germline trimming cut 5 bases from V and 12 bases from J; bases unmatched to any gene: 10. In germline, CDR1 is SGHAT, CDR2 FQNNGV.

This sequence joins TRBV6-5 and TRBJ1-5; a weak D match, TRBD1 (5 bases). The germline V and J ends were trimmed by 0 bases and 4 bases, with 7 bases remaining between them. The CDR3 runs to 14 residues. In germline, CDR1 is MNHEY, CDR2 SVGAGI. The CDR3 region has the DNA TGTGCCAGCAGTTACTCGGGGGGGAATCAGCCCCAGCATTTT. As protein: CASSYSGGNQPQHF.

The chain joins TRBV27 to TRBJ1-2; a weak D match, TRBD1 (6 bases). Trimming removed 4 bases from V and 0 bases from J, with 6 bases in between. The CDR3 runs 13 residues. Germline assignment: CDR1 MNHEY and CDR2 SMNVEV (reference sequence). DNA for the CDR3: TGTGCCAGCAGTTACAGGGCTAACTATGGCTACACCTTC. As protein: CASSYRANYGYTF.

This rearrangement joins TRBV19 to TRBJ2-2; TRBD1 might be the D (6 bases). Germline V CDR1 and CDR2: LNHDA, SQIVND (reference sequence). The CDR3 length is 16 residues. Trimming left V 1 base short and J 3 bases short, with 12 bases between. Here the CDR3 DNA reads TGTGCCAGTAGTATAGGGACAGAGAGAGACACCGGGGAGCTGTTTTTT. This codes for CASSIGTERDTGELFF.

The J gene is TRBJ1-2, the V gene TRBV9; possible D gene TRBD1, 6 bases. The V end lost 4 bases, the J end lost 7 bases, and 20 bases lay between the germline ends. CDR3 length: 15 residues. Germline CDR1 is SGDLS and CDR2 is YYNGEE. As DNA, the CDR3 is TGTGCCAGCAGCCCCCGAGGGGGTGCAATGGGTGGCTACACCTTC. Translating it yields CASSPRGGAMGGYTF.

CDR3 bases: TGTGCCAGCAGCTTAGCTCAGGGCTATCCTTGGAATGAGCAGTTCTTC. Protein product: CASSLAQGYPWNEQFF. The chain employs TRBV7-9 and TRBJ2-1; D may be TRBD1 (5 bases). The CDR3 has 16 amino acids. The germline V and J ends were trimmed by 0 bases and 7 bases, with 16 bases remaining between them. Germline V CDR1 and CDR2: SEHNR, FQNEAQ (reference sequence).

The chain joins TRBV6-6 to TRBJ1-1; 12 bases line up with TRBD1. Germline lookup yields CDR1 MNHNY and CDR2 SVGAGI (reference sequence). The CDR3 loop spans 16 amino acids. V shed 5 bases and J 0 bases; nucleotides not matched to a gene: 4. The CDR3 reads CASSPGQGAMNTEAFF. The CDR3 bases are TGTGCCAGCAGTCCGGGACAGGGGGCTATGAACACTGAAGCTTTCTTT.

V is TRBV27 and J is TRBJ2-2; no clear D gene. Trimming took 6 bases from V and 1 from J, leaving 15 bases between them. The CDR3 is 16 residues long. Germline values: CDR1 MNHEY, CDR2 SMNVEV (reference sequence). The CDR3 protein is CASSPGPSWNTGELFF. In nucleotides, the CDR3 is TGTGCCAGCAGCCCCGGTCCGAGTTGGAACACCGGGGAGCTGTTTTTT.